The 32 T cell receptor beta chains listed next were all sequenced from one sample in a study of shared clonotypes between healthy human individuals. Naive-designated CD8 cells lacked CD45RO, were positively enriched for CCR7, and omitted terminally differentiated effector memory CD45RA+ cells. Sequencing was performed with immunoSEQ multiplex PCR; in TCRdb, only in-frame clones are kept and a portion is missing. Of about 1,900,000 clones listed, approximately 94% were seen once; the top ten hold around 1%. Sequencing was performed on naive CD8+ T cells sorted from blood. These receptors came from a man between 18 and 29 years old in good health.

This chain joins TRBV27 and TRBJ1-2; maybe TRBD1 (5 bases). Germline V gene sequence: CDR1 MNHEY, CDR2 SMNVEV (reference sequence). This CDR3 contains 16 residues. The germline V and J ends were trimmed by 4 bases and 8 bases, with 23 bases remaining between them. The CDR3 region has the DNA TGTGCCAGCAGTTCGAGCGTCGGGCCCAGGGTTTGGGGCTACACCTTC. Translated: CASSSSVGPRVWGYTF.

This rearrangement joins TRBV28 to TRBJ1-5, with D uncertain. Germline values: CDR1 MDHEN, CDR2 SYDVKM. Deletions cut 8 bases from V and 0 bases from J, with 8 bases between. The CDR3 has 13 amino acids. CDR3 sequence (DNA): TGTGCCAGCGGGGAATATAGCAATCAGCCCCAGCATTTT. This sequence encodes CASGEYSNQPQHF.

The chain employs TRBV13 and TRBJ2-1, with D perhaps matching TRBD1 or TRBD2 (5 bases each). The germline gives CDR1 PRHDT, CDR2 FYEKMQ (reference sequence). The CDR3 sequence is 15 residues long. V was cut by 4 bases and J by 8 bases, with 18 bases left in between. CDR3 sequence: CASSSSGRGMDEQFF. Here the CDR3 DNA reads TGTGCCAGCAGCTCCTCGGGACGAGGGATGGATGAGCAGTTCTTC.

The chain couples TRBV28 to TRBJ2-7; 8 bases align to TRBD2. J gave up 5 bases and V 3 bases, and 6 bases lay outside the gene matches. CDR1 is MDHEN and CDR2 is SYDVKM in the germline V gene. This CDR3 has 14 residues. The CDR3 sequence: CASSFGTRGDEQYF. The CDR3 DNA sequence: TGTGCCAGCAGTTTCGGGACTAGGGGGGACGAGCAGTACTTC.

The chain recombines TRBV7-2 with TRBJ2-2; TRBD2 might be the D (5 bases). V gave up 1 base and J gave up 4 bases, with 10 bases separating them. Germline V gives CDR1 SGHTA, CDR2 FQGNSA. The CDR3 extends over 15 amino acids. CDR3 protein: CASSLDVGSTGELFF. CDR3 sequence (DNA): TGTGCCAGCAGCTTAGATGTTGGGAGCACCGGGGAGCTGTTTTTT.

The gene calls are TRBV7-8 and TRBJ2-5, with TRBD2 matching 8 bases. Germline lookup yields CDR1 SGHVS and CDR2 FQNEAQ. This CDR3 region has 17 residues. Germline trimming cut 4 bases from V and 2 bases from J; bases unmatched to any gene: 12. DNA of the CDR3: TGTGCCAGCAGCTGGCAAGTCGGGGGGGGAGAGCAAGAGACCCAGTACTTC. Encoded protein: CASSWQVGGGEQETQYF.

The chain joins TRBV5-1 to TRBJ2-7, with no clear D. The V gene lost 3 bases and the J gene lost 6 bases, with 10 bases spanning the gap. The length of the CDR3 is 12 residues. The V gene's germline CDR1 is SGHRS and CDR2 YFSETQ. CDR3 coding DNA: TGCGCCAGCAGCTACGACTGGGGCGAGCAGTACTTC. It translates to CASSYDWGEQYF.

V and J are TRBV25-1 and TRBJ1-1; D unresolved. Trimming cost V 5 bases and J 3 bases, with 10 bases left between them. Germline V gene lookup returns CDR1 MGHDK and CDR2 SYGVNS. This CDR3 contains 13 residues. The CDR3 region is CASSLELYTEAFF. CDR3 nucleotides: TGTGCCAGCAGTCTAGAATTATACACTGAAGCTTTCTTT.

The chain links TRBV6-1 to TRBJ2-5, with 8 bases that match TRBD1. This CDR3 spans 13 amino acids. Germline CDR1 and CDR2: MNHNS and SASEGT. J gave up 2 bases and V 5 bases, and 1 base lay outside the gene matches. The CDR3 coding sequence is TGTGCCAGCAGTTGGACAGGGCAAGAGACCCAGTACTTC. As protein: CASSWTGQETQYF.

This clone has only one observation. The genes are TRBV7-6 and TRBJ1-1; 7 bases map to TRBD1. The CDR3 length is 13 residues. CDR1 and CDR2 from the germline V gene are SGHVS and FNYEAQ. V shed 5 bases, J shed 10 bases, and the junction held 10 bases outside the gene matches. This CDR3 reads CASSPGQRASAFF. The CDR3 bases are TGTGCCAGCAGCCCGGGACAGCGGGCTTCAGCTTTCTTT.

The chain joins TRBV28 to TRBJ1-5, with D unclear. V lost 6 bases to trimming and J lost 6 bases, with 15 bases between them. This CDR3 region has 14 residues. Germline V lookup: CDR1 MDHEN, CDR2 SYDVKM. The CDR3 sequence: CASRLRFTVQPQHF. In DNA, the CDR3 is TGTGCCAGCAGGTTAAGGTTCACAGTTCAGCCCCAGCATTTT.

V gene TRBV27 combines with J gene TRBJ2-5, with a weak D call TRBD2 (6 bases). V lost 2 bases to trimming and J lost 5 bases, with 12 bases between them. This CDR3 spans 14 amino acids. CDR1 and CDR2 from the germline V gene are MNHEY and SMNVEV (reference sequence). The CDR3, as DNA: TGTGCCAGCAGTTTAAGCTTCAGCGGGGAGACCCAGTACTTC. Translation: CASSLSFSGETQYF.

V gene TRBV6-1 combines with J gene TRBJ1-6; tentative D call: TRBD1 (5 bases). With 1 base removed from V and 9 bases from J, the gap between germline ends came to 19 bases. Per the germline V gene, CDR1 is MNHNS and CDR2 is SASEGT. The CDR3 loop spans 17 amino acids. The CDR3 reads CASSEEVGGGLGSPLHF. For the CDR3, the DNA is TGTGCCAGCAGTGAAGAAGTTGGGGGAGGGTTGGGTTCACCCCTCCACTTT.

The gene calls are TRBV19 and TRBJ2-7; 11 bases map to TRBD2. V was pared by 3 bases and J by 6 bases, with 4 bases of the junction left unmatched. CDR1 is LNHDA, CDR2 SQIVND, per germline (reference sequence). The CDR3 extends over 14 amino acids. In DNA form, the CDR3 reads TGTGCCAGTAGTATGGTAGCGGGAGGGGTCGAGCAGTACTTC. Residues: CASSMVAGGVEQYF.

CDR3 protein: CASSSDRGLGQPQHF. For the CDR3, the DNA is TGTGCCAGCAGTTCCGACAGGGGGCTTGGTCAGCCCCAGCATTTT. The rearrangement joins TRBV27 to TRBJ1-5, with 10 bases aligning to TRBD1. The CDR3 is made up of 15 amino acids. The germline V gene encodes CDR1 MNHEY and CDR2 SMNVEV (reference sequence). The V and J ends lost 4 bases and 6 bases, in that order; junction bases with no gene match: 6.

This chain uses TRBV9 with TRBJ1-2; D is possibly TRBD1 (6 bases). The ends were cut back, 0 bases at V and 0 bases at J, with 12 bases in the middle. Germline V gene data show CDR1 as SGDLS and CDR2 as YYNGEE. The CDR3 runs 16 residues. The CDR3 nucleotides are TGTGCCAGCAGCGTAGCCCGGGACAAAGCTAACTATGGCTACACCTTC. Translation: CASSVARDKANYGYTF.

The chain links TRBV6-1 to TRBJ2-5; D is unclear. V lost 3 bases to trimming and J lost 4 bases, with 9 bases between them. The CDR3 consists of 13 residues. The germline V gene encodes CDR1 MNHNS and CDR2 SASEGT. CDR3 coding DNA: TGTGCCAGCAGTGACTTCTTGGGAGAGACCCAGTACTTC. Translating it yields CASSDFLGETQYF.

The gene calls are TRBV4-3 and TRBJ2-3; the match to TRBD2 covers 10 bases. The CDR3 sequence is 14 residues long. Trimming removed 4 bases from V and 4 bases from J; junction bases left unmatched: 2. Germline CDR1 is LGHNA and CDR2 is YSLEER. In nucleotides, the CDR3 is TGCGCCAGCAGCCCAGCGGGAGGGCCAGATACGCAGTATTTT. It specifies CASSPAGGPDTQYF.

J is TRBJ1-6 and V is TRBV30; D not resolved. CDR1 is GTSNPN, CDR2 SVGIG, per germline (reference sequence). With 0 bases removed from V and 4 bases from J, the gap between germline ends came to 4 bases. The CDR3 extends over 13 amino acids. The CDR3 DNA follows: TGTGCCTGGAGTGTACAGTATAATTCACCCCTCCACTTT. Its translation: CAWSVQYNSPLHF.

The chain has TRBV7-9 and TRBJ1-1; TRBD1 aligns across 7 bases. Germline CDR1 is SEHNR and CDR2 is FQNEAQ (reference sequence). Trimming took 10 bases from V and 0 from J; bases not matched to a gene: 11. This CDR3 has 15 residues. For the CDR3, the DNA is TGTGCCACGCGCCCATTACAGGGGTTGAACACTGAAGCTTTCTTT. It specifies CATRPLQGLNTEAFF.

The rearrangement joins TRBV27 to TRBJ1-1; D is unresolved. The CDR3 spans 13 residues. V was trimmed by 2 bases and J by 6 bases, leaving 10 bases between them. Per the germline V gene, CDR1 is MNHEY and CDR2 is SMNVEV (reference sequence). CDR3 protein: CASSLNSKPEAFF. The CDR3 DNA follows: TGTGCCAGCAGTTTAAACAGCAAACCTGAAGCTTTCTTT.

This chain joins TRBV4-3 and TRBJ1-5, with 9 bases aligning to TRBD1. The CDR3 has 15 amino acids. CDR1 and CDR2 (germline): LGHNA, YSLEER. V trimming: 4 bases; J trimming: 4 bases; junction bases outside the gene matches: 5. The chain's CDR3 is CASSRLTGGNQPQHF. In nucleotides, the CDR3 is TGCGCCAGCAGCCGCCTGACAGGGGGAAATCAGCCCCAGCATTTT.

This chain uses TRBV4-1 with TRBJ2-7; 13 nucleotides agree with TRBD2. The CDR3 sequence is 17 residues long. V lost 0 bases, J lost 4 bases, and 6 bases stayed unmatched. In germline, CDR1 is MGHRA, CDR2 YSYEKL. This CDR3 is CASSQETGTSGVYEQYF. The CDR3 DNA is TGCGCCAGCAGCCAAGAGACCGGGACTAGCGGGGTGTACGAGCAGTACTTC.

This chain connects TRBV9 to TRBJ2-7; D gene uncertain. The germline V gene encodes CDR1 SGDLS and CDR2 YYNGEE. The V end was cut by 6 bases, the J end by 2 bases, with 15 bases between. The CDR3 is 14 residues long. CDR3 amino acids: CASTPDLLPYEQYF. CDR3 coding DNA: TGTGCCAGCACCCCAGACTTGCTCCCCTACGAGCAGTACTTC.

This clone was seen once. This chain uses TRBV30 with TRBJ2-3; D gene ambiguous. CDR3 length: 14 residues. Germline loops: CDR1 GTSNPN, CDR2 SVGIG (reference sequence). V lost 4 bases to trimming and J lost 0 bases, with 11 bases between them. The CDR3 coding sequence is TGTGCCTGGAATCTGGGCCAGAGCACAGATACGCAGTATTTT. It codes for CAWNLGQSTDTQYF.

The CDR3 DNA is TGTGCCAGTACCTCGATTGGCGACCTCAATGAGCAGTTCTTC. Amino acids: CASTSIGDLNEQFF. The J gene is TRBJ2-1, the V gene TRBV19; no reliable D call. V was cut by 7 bases and J by 6 bases, with 16 bases left in between. The CDR3 consists of 14 residues. Germline-derived CDR1 and CDR2 are LNHDA and SQIVND (reference sequence).

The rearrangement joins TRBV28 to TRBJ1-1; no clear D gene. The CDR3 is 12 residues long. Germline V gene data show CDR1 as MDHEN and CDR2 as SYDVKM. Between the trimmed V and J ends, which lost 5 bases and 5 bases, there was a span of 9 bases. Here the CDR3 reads CASSVTGTEAFF. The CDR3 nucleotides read TGTGCCAGCAGTGTAACTGGAACTGAAGCTTTCTTT.

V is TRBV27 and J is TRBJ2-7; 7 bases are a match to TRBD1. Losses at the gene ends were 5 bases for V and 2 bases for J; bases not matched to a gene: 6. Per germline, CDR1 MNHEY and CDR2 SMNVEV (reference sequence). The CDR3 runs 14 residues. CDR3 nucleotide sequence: TGTGCCAGCAGTATCGGGACAGCACCCTACGAGCAGTACTTC. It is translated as CASSIGTAPYEQYF.

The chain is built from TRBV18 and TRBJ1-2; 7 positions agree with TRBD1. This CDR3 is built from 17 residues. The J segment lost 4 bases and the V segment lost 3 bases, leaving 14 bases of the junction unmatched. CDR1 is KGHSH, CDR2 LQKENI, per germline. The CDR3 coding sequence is TGTGCCAGCTCACCGTTAGACAGGGAAGCTAAAGGCTATGGCTACACCTTC. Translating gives CASSPLDREAKGYGYTF.

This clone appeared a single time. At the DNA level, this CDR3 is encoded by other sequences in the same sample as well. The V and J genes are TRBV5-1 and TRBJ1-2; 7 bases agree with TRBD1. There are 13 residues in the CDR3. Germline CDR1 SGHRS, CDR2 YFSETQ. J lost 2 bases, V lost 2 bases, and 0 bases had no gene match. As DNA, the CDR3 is TGCGCCAGCAGCTTAGGGGGCAACTATGGCTACACCTTC. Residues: CASSLGGNYGYTF.

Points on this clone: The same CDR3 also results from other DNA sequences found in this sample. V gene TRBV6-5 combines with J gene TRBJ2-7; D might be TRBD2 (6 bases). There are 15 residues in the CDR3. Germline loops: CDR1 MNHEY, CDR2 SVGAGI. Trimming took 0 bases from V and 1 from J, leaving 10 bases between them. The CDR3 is CASSYSASGSYEQYF. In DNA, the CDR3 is TGTGCCAGCAGTTACTCGGCCAGCGGGTCCTACGAGCAGTACTTC.

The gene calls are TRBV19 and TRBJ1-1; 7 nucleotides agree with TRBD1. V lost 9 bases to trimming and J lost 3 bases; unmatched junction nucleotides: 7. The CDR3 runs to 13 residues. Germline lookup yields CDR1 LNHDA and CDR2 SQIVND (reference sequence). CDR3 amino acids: CASGDSGDTEAFF. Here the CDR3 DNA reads TGTGCCAGCGGGGACAGCGGGGACACTGAAGCTTTCTTT.